This T cell receptor (beta chain) was profiled in a study of blood T cell repertoires in COVID-19. Study in general: Samples came from the United States, Italy and Spain, spanning acute and convalescent COVID-19. T cells, B-cell-depleted T cells, or PBMCs supplied cDNA or gDNA.

Authors' processing steps: Estimation of nucleated cell counts was performed using reference gene primer amplification. Some clones are missing from TCRdb's copy, which holds only in-frame ones; the method was immunoSEQ multiplex PCR. That table furnishes V, J and clone size, whereas the DNA furnished D and trimming. The repertoire has fewer than 650,000 clones, roughly 91% of them found once; the top ten carry roughly 7.3%. J was trimmed by 4 bases and V by 3 bases; bases with no gene match: 6. The CDR3 totals 15 residues. Germline assignment: CDR1 MNHNY and CDR2 SVGAGI (reference sequence). Followed longitudinally, the Seattle patients had been enrolled during active infection.

The sample was peripheral blood. The rearrangement links TRBV6-6 to TRBJ2-7; 10 nucleotides agree with TRBD1. The sequence was collected from a woman in her 50s with COVID-19, enrolled during active disease. Written as DNA, the CDR3 is TGTGCCAGCAGTTATTTGGGGACAGGGGAGTACGAGCAGTACTTC. Its protein product is CASSYLGTGEYEQYF.